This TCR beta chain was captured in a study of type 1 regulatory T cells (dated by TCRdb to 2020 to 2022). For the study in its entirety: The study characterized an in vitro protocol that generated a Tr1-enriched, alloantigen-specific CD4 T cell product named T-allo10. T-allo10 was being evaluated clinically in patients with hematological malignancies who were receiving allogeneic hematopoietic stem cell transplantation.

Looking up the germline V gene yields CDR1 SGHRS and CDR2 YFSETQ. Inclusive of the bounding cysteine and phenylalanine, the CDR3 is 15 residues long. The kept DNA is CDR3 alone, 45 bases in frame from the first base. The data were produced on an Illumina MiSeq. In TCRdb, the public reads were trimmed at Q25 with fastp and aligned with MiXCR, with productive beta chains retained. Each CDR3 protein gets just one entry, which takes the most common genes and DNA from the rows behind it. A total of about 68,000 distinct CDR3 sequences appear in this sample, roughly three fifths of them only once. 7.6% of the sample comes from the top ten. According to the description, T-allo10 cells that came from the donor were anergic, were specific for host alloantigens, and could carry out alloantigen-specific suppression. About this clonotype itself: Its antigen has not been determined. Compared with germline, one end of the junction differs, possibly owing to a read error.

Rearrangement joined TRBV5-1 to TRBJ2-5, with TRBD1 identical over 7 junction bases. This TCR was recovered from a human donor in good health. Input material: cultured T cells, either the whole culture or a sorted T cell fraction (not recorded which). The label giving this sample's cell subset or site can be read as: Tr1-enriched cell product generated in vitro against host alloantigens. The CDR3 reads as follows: CASSLSGQTQETQYF. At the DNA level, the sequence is TGCGCCAGCAGCTTGTCGGGACAGACTCAAGAGACCCAGTACTTT.